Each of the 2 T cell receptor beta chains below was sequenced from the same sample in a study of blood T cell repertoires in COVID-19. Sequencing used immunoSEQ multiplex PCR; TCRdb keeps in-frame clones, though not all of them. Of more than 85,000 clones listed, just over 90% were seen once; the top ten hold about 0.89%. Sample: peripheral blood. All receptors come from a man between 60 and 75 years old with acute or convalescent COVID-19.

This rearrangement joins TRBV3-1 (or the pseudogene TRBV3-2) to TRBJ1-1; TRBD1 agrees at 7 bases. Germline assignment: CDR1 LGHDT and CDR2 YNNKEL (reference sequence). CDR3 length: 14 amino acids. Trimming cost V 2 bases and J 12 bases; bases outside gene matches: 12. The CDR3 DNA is TGTGCCAGCAGCCAATTTGACAGGGCCTCCGGGACTTTCTTT. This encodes CASSQFDRASGTFF.

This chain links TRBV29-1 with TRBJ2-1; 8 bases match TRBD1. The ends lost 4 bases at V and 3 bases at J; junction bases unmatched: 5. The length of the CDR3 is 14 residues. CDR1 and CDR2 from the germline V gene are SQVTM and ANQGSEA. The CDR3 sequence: CSVGTGLGYNEQFF. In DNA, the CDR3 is TGCAGCGTTGGGACAGGGCTAGGCTACAATGAGCAGTTCTTC.